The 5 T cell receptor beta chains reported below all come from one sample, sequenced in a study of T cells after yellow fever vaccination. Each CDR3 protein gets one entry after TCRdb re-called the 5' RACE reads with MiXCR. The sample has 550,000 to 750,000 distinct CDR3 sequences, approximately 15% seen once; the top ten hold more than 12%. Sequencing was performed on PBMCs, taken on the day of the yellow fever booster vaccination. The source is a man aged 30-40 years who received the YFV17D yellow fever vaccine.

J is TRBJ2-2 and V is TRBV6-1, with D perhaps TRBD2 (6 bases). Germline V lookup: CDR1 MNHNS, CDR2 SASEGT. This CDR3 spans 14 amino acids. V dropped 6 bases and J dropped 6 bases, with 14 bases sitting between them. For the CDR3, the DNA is TGTGCCAGCAGGAGGGGACTTGGGGCCGGGGAGCTGTTTTTT. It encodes CASRRGLGAGELFF.

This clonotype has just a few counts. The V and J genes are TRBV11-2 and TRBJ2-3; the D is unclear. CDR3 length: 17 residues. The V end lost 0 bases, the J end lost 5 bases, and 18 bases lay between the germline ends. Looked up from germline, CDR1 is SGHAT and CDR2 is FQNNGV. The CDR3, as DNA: TGTGCCAGCAGCTTAGACCCCCAGACTGGGATAAGAGATACGCAGTATTTT. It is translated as CASSLDPQTGIRDTQYF.

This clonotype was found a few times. For the CDR3, the DNA is TGTGCCAGCAGAACGGGAGGGCGTTCGGCTACGCAGTATTTT. It encodes CASRTGGRSATQYF. The chain carries TRBV6-2 or TRBV6-3 and TRBJ2-3, with 8 positions matching TRBD2. The CDR3 runs 14 residues. Germline CDR1 MNHEY, CDR2 SVGEGT. The V and J ends lost 6 bases and 8 bases, in that order; junction bases with no gene match: 10.

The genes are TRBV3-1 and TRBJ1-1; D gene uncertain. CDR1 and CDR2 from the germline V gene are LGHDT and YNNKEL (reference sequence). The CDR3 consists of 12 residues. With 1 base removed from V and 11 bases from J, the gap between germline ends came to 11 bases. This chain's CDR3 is CASSQAQFRAFF. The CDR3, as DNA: TGTGCCAGCAGCCAAGCCCAGTTTCGGGCTTTCTTT.

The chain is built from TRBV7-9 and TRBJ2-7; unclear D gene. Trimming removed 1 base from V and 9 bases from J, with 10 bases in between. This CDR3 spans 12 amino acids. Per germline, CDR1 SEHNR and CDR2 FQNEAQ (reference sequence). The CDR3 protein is CASSLGSLGQYF. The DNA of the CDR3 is TGTGCCAGCAGCTTAGGGTCCCTAGGGCAGTACTTC.